The 15 T cell receptor beta chains listed next were all sequenced from one sample in a study of PD-1 blockade in classical Hodgkin lymphoma. Repertoires were generated with immunoSEQ multiplex PCR, while TCRdb's copy carries only in-frame clones and drops some. Among some 60,000 clones listed, 85% to 90% were seen once. Each patient experienced a relapse that followed autologous stem cell transplantation, and brentuximab vedotin exposure varied. The input for sequencing was peripheral blood mononuclear cells (PBMCs), taken at baseline. The receptors come from a human donor with classical Hodgkin lymphoma.

About this clone itself: One end of the junction fails to match germline, which may point to a read error. The gene calls are TRBV2 and TRBJ1-1; no firm D call. The CDR3 consists of 10 residues. Germline V gives CDR1 SNHLY, CDR2 FYNNEI. DNA of the CDR3: TGTGCCACATTTAACATTGAAGCTTTCTTT. Encoded protein: CATFNIEAFF.

The chain is built from TRBV25-1 and TRBJ2-7; D remains unclear. The V end lost 4 bases, the J end lost 6 bases, and 7 bases lay between the germline ends. Germline CDR1 and CDR2: MGHDK and SYGVNS. The CDR3 contains 11 residues. The CDR3 DNA reads as TGTGCCAGCAGTGTAACGGGCGAGCAGTACTTC. The encoded protein is CASSVTGEQYF.

The chain joins TRBV6-1 to TRBJ1-6; a weak D match, TRBD1 (5 bases). V shed 2 bases and J shed 10 bases, with 12 bases lying between them. Germline-derived CDR1 and CDR2 are MNHNS and SASEGT. The CDR3 has 14 amino acids. The CDR3 coding sequence is TGTGCCAGCAGTGAACGGGACCGTAGGTCACCCCTCCACTTT. It is translated as CASSERDRRSPLHF.

This chain uses TRBV5-1 with TRBJ2-1; D perhaps matches TRBD2 (6 bases). Between the trimmed V and J ends, which lost 2 bases and 8 bases, there was a span of 11 bases. Germline assignment: CDR1 SGHRS and CDR2 YFSETQ. This CDR3 has 13 amino acids. CDR3 sequence reads: CASSFYGGDEQFF. The CDR3 bases are TGCGCCAGCAGCTTTTATGGAGGGGATGAGCAGTTCTTC.

The chain employs TRBV5-1 and TRBJ2-1; 9 bases are a match to TRBD2. The ends lost 0 bases at V and 0 bases at J; junction bases unmatched: 7. In germline, CDR1 is SGHRS, CDR2 YFSETQ. This CDR3 is built from 18 residues. The CDR3 spells CASSLGTSALSSYNEQFF. In DNA form, the CDR3 reads TGCGCCAGCAGCTTGGGGACTAGCGCCCTTAGCTCCTACAATGAGCAGTTCTTC.

This sequence joins TRBV5-6 and TRBJ1-5; D may be TRBD1 (6 bases). There are 16 residues in the CDR3. The germline V gene has CDR1 SGHDT and CDR2 YYEEEE. V was cut by 0 bases and J by 2 bases, with 12 bases left in between. The CDR3 bases are TGTGCCAGCAGCTTGGGAGGACAGAGCCGCAATCAGCCCCAGCATTTT. It encodes CASSLGGQSRNQPQHF. Supplemented by reference TRBV5-6 and TRBJ1-5, the full variable domain reads DAGVTQSPTHLIKTRGQQVTLRCSPKSGHDTVSWYQQALGQGPQFIFQYYEEEERQRGNFPDRFSGHQFPNYSSELNVNALLLGDSALYLCASSLGGQSRNQPQHFGDGTRLSIL.

This clone appeared once. The rearrangement joins TRBV7-9 to TRBJ1-5; a possible D gene is TRBD1 (5 bases). V lost 10 bases to trimming and J lost 7 bases, with 17 bases between them. Germline lookup yields CDR1 SEHNR and CDR2 FQNEAQ (reference sequence). This CDR3 is 13 amino acids long. The chain's CDR3 is CATQLNGGQPQHF. Written as DNA, the CDR3 is TGTGCCACCCAGCTGAATGGGGGGCAGCCCCAGCATTTT.

The genes are TRBV5-5 and TRBJ1-3; D unclear. With 4 bases removed from V and 2 bases from J, the gap between germline ends came to 13 bases. From germline, CDR1 is SGHKS and CDR2 YYEKEE (reference sequence). This CDR3 is 15 amino acids long. CDR3 protein: CASSLTQVPGNTIYF. The CDR3, as DNA: TGTGCCAGCAGCCTGACTCAGGTGCCTGGAAACACCATATATTTT.

This clone was counted a single time. The rearrangement uses TRBV20-1 and TRBJ2-3, with D hard to call. Germline CDR1 DFQATT, CDR2 SNEGSKA (reference sequence). This CDR3 contains 11 residues. The V end lost 5 bases, the J end lost 5 bases, and 8 bases lay between the germline ends. This CDR3 is CSASREDTQYF. CDR3 DNA: TGCAGTGCTTCGAGAGAAGATACGCAGTATTTT.

This clone is a singleton in its sample. This chain uses TRBV28 with TRBJ2-7, with 7 nucleotides matching TRBD1. V dropped 6 bases and J dropped 3; count of bases not matched to a gene: 8. The V gene's germline CDR1 is MDHEN and CDR2 SYDVKM. The CDR3 loop spans 14 amino acids. Here the CDR3 DNA reads TGTGCCAGCAGCCTACAGGGGCCTAGCTACGAGCAGTACTTC. Protein sequence: CASSLQGPSYEQYF.

The chain carries TRBV5-4 and TRBJ1-2, with a tentative D call TRBD1 (6 bases). Trimming removed 5 bases at V and 3 bases at J, with 14 bases between. The CDR3 is made up of 14 amino acids. From germline, CDR1 is SGHNT and CDR2 YYREEE (reference sequence). The CDR3, as DNA: TGTGCCAGCAGTAAATACAGGGATTACTATGGCTACACCTTC. Encoded protein: CASSKYRDYYGYTF.

V usage is TRBV7-9 and J usage is TRBJ1-1; the D is unclear. Between the trimmed V and J ends, which lost 1 base and 7 bases, there was a span of 16 bases. This CDR3 has 15 amino acids. Germline CDR1 SEHNR, CDR2 FQNEAQ (reference sequence). CDR3 residues: CASSLDGSYVGEAFF. CDR3 bases: TGTGCCAGCAGCTTAGATGGTTCTTATGTTGGTGAAGCTTTCTTT.

The V gene is TRBV28, the J gene TRBJ2-1; unclear D gene. Germline-derived CDR1 and CDR2 are MDHEN and SYDVKM. CDR3 length equals 13 residues. V was pared by 4 bases and J by 5 bases, with 9 bases between. The CDR3 nucleotides read TGTGCCAGCAGTTCCAATTTAGACAATGAGCAGTTCTTC. It yields the protein CASSSNLDNEQFF.

The chain couples TRBV19 to TRBJ1-1; D remains ambiguous. The CDR3 covers 10 residues. CDR1 and CDR2 from the germline V gene are LNHDA and SQIVND (reference sequence). Trimming stripped 7 bases from V and 7 bases from J, with 7 bases between. The CDR3 region is CASKNIEAFF. The CDR3 coding sequence is TGTGCCAGTAAGAATATTGAAGCTTTCTTT.

This chain joins TRBV6-1 and TRBJ1-4, with 7 bases that match TRBD1. In germline, CDR1 is MNHNS, CDR2 SASEGT. V dropped 5 bases and J dropped 8; count of bases not matched to a gene: 8. This CDR3 comprises 14 residues. The CDR3 DNA sequence: TGTGCCAGCAGTTCCGGGACAGTCTTGGAAAAACTGTTTTTT. This codes for CASSSGTVLEKLFF.